Given below is one TCR beta chain in context. What it recognizes is unknown. This entry comes from a study of T cell responses to AZD1222 COVID-19 vaccine. Study-level results: Baseline seropositivity occurred in only a handful of AZD1222 recipients. Unmutated variant regions are reportedly the target of nearly half of TCRs that are spike-specific.

Trimming took off 3 bases at V and 7 bases at J, with 13 bases between the two ends. Germline CDR1 reads DFQATT; CDR2 reads SNEGSKA (reference sequence). The CDR3 is made up of 13 amino acids. TCRdb's table, derived via immunoSEQ multiplex PCR, lists solely in-frame clones and lacks some. The table lists over 150,000 clones, roughly 88% of them singletons, with approximately 0.5% in the top ten. The clonotype comes from an adult in good health. The specimen was peripheral blood, collected on day 0 of AZD1222 vaccination. The chain uses TRBV20-1 and TRBJ1-5; possibly TRBD1 for D (5 bases). CDR3 DNA sequence: TGCAGTGCTAGTCCGCAGGGAGGGCAGCCCCAGCATTTT. Protein product: CSASPQGGQPQHF.